One sample yielded the 20 T cell receptor beta chains listed below, sequenced in a study of T cell repertoires in cytomegalovirus infection. One entry per CDR3 protein results from TCRdb running MiXCR on the reads. The repertoire holds about 500,000 distinct CDR3 sequences, with 30% to 40% as singletons. The antigens these receptors bind are not known. This specimen was cultured PBMCs, taken from culture after CMV antigen stimulation. All receptors come from a human donor in good health (CMV status not recorded). Some clones in this sample may be carry-over from other donors' samples.

J is TRBJ2-1 and V is TRBV6-2 or TRBV6-3, with TRBD2 identical over 11 bases. Germline loops: CDR1 MNHEY, CDR2 SVGEGT. V gave up 2 bases and J gave up 3 bases; unmatched junction bases: 3. This CDR3 contains 16 residues. CDR3 DNA: TGTGCCAGCAGTTACACCCTAGCGGGGGGCTACAATGAGCAGTTCTTC. Encoded protein: CASSYTLAGGYNEQFF.

This clonotype was observed a few times. V gene TRBV7-6 combines with J gene TRBJ2-5, with 8 bases matching TRBD1. V was clipped by 5 bases and J by 2 bases; unmatched bases: 4. This CDR3 region has 14 residues. Germline V lookup: CDR1 SGHVS, CDR2 FNYEAQ. In nucleotides, the CDR3 is TGTGCCAGCAGCAGGGGGACAGGACAAGAGACCCAGTACTTC. It specifies CASSRGTGQETQYF.

J is TRBJ2-1 and V is TRBV7-9; 11 bases line up with TRBD2. This CDR3 has 16 amino acids. Germline CDR1 reads SEHNR; CDR2 reads FQNEAQ (reference sequence). With V trimmed by 5 bases and J by 3 bases, 6 bases remained unmatched. CDR3 loop: CASSAILAGVYNEQFF. CDR3 DNA sequence: TGTGCCAGCAGCGCCATACTAGCGGGGGTCTACAATGAGCAGTTCTTC.

The chain employs TRBV27 and TRBJ2-4; TRBD2 agrees at 10 bases. This CDR3 has 17 residues. Germline lookup yields CDR1 MNHEY and CDR2 SMNVEV (reference sequence). Trimming removed 3 bases from V and 3 bases from J; junction bases left unmatched: 8. The CDR3 bases are TGTGCCAGCAGTTTGAGCGGGGGGGGTAGCGGCAAAAACATTCAGTACTTC. Protein: CASSLSGGGSGKNIQYF.

This sequence joins TRBV29-1 and TRBJ1-5; D is unresolved. From germline, CDR1 is SQVTM and CDR2 ANQGSEA. The V end lost 6 bases, the J end lost 3 bases, and 12 bases lay between the germline ends. The CDR3 loop spans 13 amino acids. The CDR3 loop reads CSVSGGDNQPQHF. CDR3 in DNA: TGCAGCGTGTCAGGAGGAGACAATCAGCCCCAGCATTTT.

The V call is TRBV7-9, the J call TRBJ2-1; 12 bases line up with TRBD2. The J segment lost 6 bases and the V segment lost 4 bases, leaving 13 bases of the junction unmatched. The CDR3 consists of 18 residues. In germline, CDR1 is SEHNR, CDR2 FQNEAQ (reference sequence). CDR3 residues: CASSSPERLAGERNEQFF. DNA of the CDR3: TGTGCCAGCAGCTCCCCTGAAAGACTAGCGGGAGAGCGCAATGAGCAGTTCTTC.

In nucleotides, the CDR3 is TGCAGTGCTGGGGACAATGAGCAGTTCTTC. It translates to CSAGDNEQFF. V and J are TRBV20-1 and TRBJ2-1; D unclear. The CDR3 extends over 10 amino acids. The V end lost 5 bases, the J end lost 5 bases, and 4 bases lay between the germline ends. Germline V gene sequence: CDR1 DFQATT, CDR2 SNEGSKA (reference sequence).

The chain couples TRBV7-8 to TRBJ2-3; D may correspond to TRBD1 or TRBD2 (5 bases each). Trimming stripped 6 bases from V and 2 bases from J, with 12 bases between. The CDR3 covers 14 residues. From germline, CDR1 is SGHVS and CDR2 FQNEAQ. CDR3 region: CASRTGTPTDTQYF. The CDR3 DNA reads TGTGCCAGCAGGACCGGGACCCCCACAGATACGCAGTATTTT.

This chain links TRBV7-9 with TRBJ1-4, with a weak D call TRBD1 (6 bases). Per germline, CDR1 SEHNR and CDR2 FQNEAQ (reference sequence). This CDR3 spans 13 amino acids. Trimming took 5 bases from V and 8 from J, leaving 12 bases between them. CDR3 in DNA: TGTGCCAGCAGCCCCAGGGGAGGCGAAAAACTGTTTTTT. It is translated as CASSPRGGEKLFF.

J is TRBJ2-1 and V is TRBV19, with a possible D match to TRBD1 (5 bases). V lost 6 bases, J lost 9 bases, and 21 bases lay in between. Germline V CDR1 and CDR2: LNHDA, SQIVND (reference sequence). The CDR3 consists of 15 residues. CDR3 nucleotide sequence: TGTGCCAGTAGCAATCGATGGGGCTTTATCAGTGAGCAGTTCTTC. Translation gives CASSNRWGFISEQFF. Full variable domain (missing parts from reference TRBV19 and TRBJ2-1): DGGITQSPKYLFRKEGQNVTLSCEQNLNHDAMYWYRQDPGQGLRLIYYSQIVNDFQKGDIAEGYSVSREKKESFPLTVTSAQKNPTAFYLCASSNRWGFISEQFFGPGTRLTVL.

This clonotype has at least ten counts. The CDR3 bases are TGTGCCAGCAGCTTAGGGGTTGGGACAGGGGGCACAGATACGCAGTATTTT. It specifies CASSLGVGTGGTDTQYF. The chain is built from TRBV7-2 and TRBJ2-3; TRBD1 matches at 10 bases. CDR1 SGHTA and CDR2 FQGNSA come from the germline V gene. CDR3 length: 17 residues. With V trimmed by 1 base and J by 1 base, 5 bases remained unmatched.

This clonotype showed up just once. The chain links TRBV9 to TRBJ2-1; 12 bases line up with TRBD2. The length of the CDR3 is 14 residues. The germline gives CDR1 SGDLS, CDR2 YYNGEE. Unmatched junction bases numbered 0, after V lost 0 bases and J lost 8 bases. For the CDR3, the DNA is TGTGCCAGCAGCGTAGGACTAGCGGGAGATGAGCAGTTCTTC. As protein: CASSVGLAGDEQFF.

This clonotype was counted a few times. The chain uses TRBV19 and TRBJ1-5; a weak D match, TRBD1 (6 bases). CDR3 length equals 14 residues. Germline V gene lookup returns CDR1 LNHDA and CDR2 SQIVND (reference sequence). The germline V and J ends were trimmed by 3 bases and 1 base, with 7 bases remaining between them. The CDR3 DNA is TGTGCCAGTAGTATGAGGGGGAGCAATCAGCCCCAGCATTTT. This gives the protein CASSMRGSNQPQHF.

This sequence joins TRBV20-1 and TRBJ2-7, with unresolved D. The CDR3 extends over 14 amino acids. With 0 bases removed from V and 0 bases from J, the gap between germline ends came to 9 bases. Germline V gene lookup returns CDR1 DFQATT and CDR2 SNEGSKA (reference sequence). CDR3 DNA: TGCAGTGCTAGAGACCGGCAAAACTCCTACGAGCAGTACTTC. It is translated as CSARDRQNSYEQYF.

This chain links TRBV19 with TRBJ1-2; 8 positions match TRBD1. Trimming cost V 9 bases and J 5 bases; bases outside gene matches: 11. The germline V gene has CDR1 LNHDA and CDR2 SQIVND (reference sequence). The CDR3 is 14 residues long. CDR3 protein: CASTLGTGGYGYTF. The CDR3 DNA follows: TGTGCCAGCACCCTCGGGACAGGAGGATATGGCTACACCTTC.

This clonotype was observed once. The chain links TRBV7-2 to TRBJ2-7, with 7 bases that match TRBD2. The length of the CDR3 is 14 residues. Germline values: CDR1 SGHTA, CDR2 FQGNSA. V dropped 10 bases and J dropped 6; count of bases not matched to a gene: 15. This CDR3 reads CAINFWREGLEQYF. The CDR3 DNA is TGTGCCATCAACTTTTGGAGGGAGGGCCTCGAGCAGTACTTC.

The chain links TRBV28 to TRBJ1-2, with D unresolved. V was trimmed by 6 bases and J by 4 bases, leaving 12 bases between them. In germline, CDR1 is MDHEN, CDR2 SYDVKM. The CDR3 runs to 13 residues. The CDR3 DNA reads TGTGCCAGCAGGATTGGGGTCCTCTATGGCTACACCTTC. This codes for CASRIGVLYGYTF.

The chain uses TRBV12-3 or TRBV12-4 and TRBJ2-1; 9 nucleotides agree with TRBD1. CDR3 length equals 12 residues. Trimming removed 9 bases from V and 9 bases from J; junction bases left unmatched: 6. This CDR3 is CASRTGGSEQFF. For the CDR3, the DNA is TGTGCCAGTCGAACAGGGGGCAGTGAGCAGTTCTTC.

This clonotype was observed a handful of times. V and J are TRBV7-2 and TRBJ1-1; D gene unclear. Trimming took off 5 bases at V and 0 bases at J, with 13 bases between the two ends. Germline V gives CDR1 SGHTA, CDR2 FQGNSA. The CDR3 is 15 amino acids. CDR3 loop: CASSLKWDLNTEAFF. CDR3 bases: TGTGCCAGCAGCCTTAAGTGGGATTTGAACACTGAAGCTTTCTTT.

CDR3 nucleotide sequence: TGTGCCAGCAGCATGACAGGTGTCTCTGGAAACACCATATATTTT. Its protein is CASSMTGVSGNTIYF. The gene calls are TRBV27 and TRBJ1-3; perhaps TRBD1 as D (6 bases). CDR3 length equals 15 residues. Trimming left V 6 bases short and J 0 bases short, with 12 bases between. Germline-derived CDR1 and CDR2 are MNHEY and SMNVEV (reference sequence).